This T cell receptor beta chain was sequenced for a study of CD8+ T cells in alopecia areata. Extracted RNA was reverse transcribed into cDNA, the sequencing template. Some clones are missing from TCRdb's copy, which holds only in-frame ones; the method was immunoSEQ multiplex PCR. The sample contains 80,000 to 100,000 clones, about 40% of which appear only once. Documented treatment: oral pan-JAK inhibitor, 5-10 mg twice daily. This CDR3 is 15 amino acids long. Germline V CDR1 and CDR2: MNHNS, SASEGT. The J segment lost 2 bases and the V segment lost 6 bases, leaving 3 bases of the junction unmatched.

The specimen was CD8+ T cells sorted from blood, collected at week 24, from a patient treated with tofacitinib. The chain combines TRBV6-1 with TRBJ2-7; 14 nucleotides agree with TRBD2. The TCR originated in a human donor with alopecia areata. The CDR3 spells CASSPGLAGAYEQYF. Written as DNA, the CDR3 is TGTGCCAGCAGCCCGGGACTAGCGGGGGCCTACGAGCAGTACTTC.